This T cell receptor (beta chain) was sequenced during a study of regulatory T cells in long-lasting Graves disease. The CDR3 is 15 amino acids. Per the germline V gene, CDR1 is MGHDK and CDR2 is SYGVNS. The germline V and J ends were trimmed by 4 bases and 5 bases, with 18 bases remaining between them. Findings and limits, study-wide: Repertoires from persistent disease leaned toward TRBV28, TRBJ1-2 and TRBJ2-5. Few sampled subjects may have lowered accuracy.

Time point reported: persistent/refractory GD, antithyroid drugs over 5 years with positive TRAb. Isolated PBMC RNA provided the starting material for the TCR library. This clonotype was seen a handful of times. The antigen is not known. Arm-PCR of CDR3 regions and iRepertoire HTBI primers were the basis on which TCR beta libraries were built. TCRdb independently ran MiXCR on the multiplex PCR reads; one entry per CDR3 protein. The sample has around 400,000 distinct CDR3 sequences, around 20% seen once. The receptor was isolated from a female donor with Graves disease. The chain combines TRBV25-1 with TRBJ2-7, with a weak D call TRBD2 (7 bases). Sample: peripheral blood mononuclear cells (PBMCs), taken when the disease was refractory, from a patient treated with antithyroid drugs. This chain's CDR3 is CASSGEGEFFHEQYF. The CDR3 nucleotides read TGTGCCAGCAGTGGGGAGGGGGAGTTTTTTCACGAGCAGTACTTC.